A selection of T cell receptor beta chains follows, all from one sample in a study of cytomegalovirus exposure and HLA in healthy donors. The table came from immunoSEQ multiplex PCR; TCRdb's copy has only in-frame clones and leaves some out. The repertoire includes around 170,000 clones, 82% of them detected once, and about 1.5% sits in the top ten. The sample comprised PBMCs. The receptors stem from a man between 40 and 49 years old in good health and CMV-seronegative. Each CDR3 is given without its conserved first and last residue.

j_call,v_call,cdr3_aa
TRBJ1-1,TRBV28,ATQDRADTEAF
TRBJ2-3,TRBV5-1,ASSLGHLGADTQY
TRBJ1-2,TRBV9,ASSVEEFSSNYGYT
TRBJ2-4,TRBV19,ASTLTPYESKNIQY
TRBJ2-7,TRBV4-1,ASSHARDRGADEQY
TRBJ2-7,TRBV7-2,ASSLDRTSGEQY
TRBJ2-7,TRBV4-3,ASSYSAPGQGPPGQY
-,TRBV30,AWSVGLPISEQY
TRBJ1-2,TRBV29-1,SVGGQSNYGYT
TRBJ2-1,TRBV7-2,ASSLVGDTYTYNEQF
TRBJ1-3,TRBV4-1,ASSQRTGSQNTIY
TRBJ2-7,TRBV28,ASTAPPYEQY
TRBJ1-2,TRBV10-3,AIKSRQDGGDGYT
TRBJ2-7,TRBV6-4,ASSDGQPYEQY
TRBJ1-2,TRBV6-1,ASSEARIGQGNGYT
TRBJ1-1,TRBV28,ASSLGAWEAF
TRBJ2-7,TRBV5-1,ASRLGQGGAYEQY
TRBJ2-1,TRBV5-4,ASSLGGGGSYNEQF
TRBJ1-2,TRBV6-5,ASSYSPQGAGGYT
TRBJ2-1,TRBV11-2,ASSFQSDNEQF
TRBJ1-1,TRBV28,ASSLGPPGPTEAF
TRBJ2-7,TRBV6-6,ASSRGAGPTYEQY
TRBJ1-5,TRBV6-5,ASSPGTALPQH
TRBJ2-5,TRBV7-9,ASRASGRALGETQY
TRBJ1-1,TRBV5-4,ASSLGGSQLNTEAF
TRBJ2-1,TRBV27,ASRPLTGYPYNEQF
TRBJ2-4,TRBV5-6,TSSRWDIAKNIQY
TRBJ2-7,TRBV29-1,SVRGQGDGQY
TRBJ1-5,TRBV10-3,AITPLQQPQH
TRBJ2-4,TRBV7-2,ASSPRGGQVNIQY
TRBJ1-3,TRBV28,ASVTGGAGNTIY
TRBJ1-2,TRBV5-1,ASSLSVLRQANGYT
TRBJ1-2,TRBV5-6,ASSLGDRDGYGYT
TRBJ1-2,TRBV5-6,ASSPGGYGYT
TRBJ2-7,TRBV27,ASSPGTGPHYEQY
TRBJ2-1,TRBV5-1,ASRDTSGREQF
TRBJ2-2,TRBV7-6,ASSLQGFTGELF
TRBJ2-7,TRBV25-1,ASSEGGHEQY
TRBJ2-3,TRBV6-1,ASSARVLSGRERTDTQY
TRBJ2-5,TRBV19,ASSIMGQQETQY
TRBJ1-1,TRBV7-9,ASSLGQGREAF
TRBJ2-7,TRBV2,ASRGTPSPYEQY
TRBJ2-3,TRBV7-9,ASSFSGAADTQY
TRBJ1-5,TRBV6-1,ASTLARGSNQPQH
TRBJ2-6,TRBV19,ASSIREAGANVLT
TRBJ2-4,TRBV7-2,ASSLTPGLAVSDWY
TRBJ1-2,TRBV6-5,ASSYSSGFGYT
TRBJ1-3,TRBV28,ASSSLVNTIY